The 21 T cell receptor beta chains below come from one sample, sequenced in a study of shared clonotypes between healthy human individuals. The method was immunoSEQ multiplex PCR; TCRdb's version includes in-frame clones alone and lacks a portion of them. The sample includes 630,000 or so clones, 95% to 98% of them seen just once. CD45RO-negative, CCR7-selected cells formed the naive CD8 fraction, which excluded terminally differentiated effector memory CD45RA+ cells. The sequenced sample was naive CD8+ T cells sorted from blood. The receptors come from a man aged 25 to 40 in good health.

J is TRBJ2-1 and V is TRBV28; no clear D gene. The CDR3 has 13 amino acids. Trimming stripped 1 base from V and 5 bases from J, with 6 bases between. The germline CDR1 and CDR2 sequences are MDHEN and SYDVKM. The CDR3 bases are TGTGCCAGCAGTTTATCGACCGACAATGAGCAGTTCTTC. As protein: CASSLSTDNEQFF. Drawing the rest from reference TRBV28 and TRBJ2-1, the complete variable domain is DVKVTQSSRYLVKRTGEKVFLECVQDMDHENMFWYRQDPGLGLRLIYFSYDVKMKEKGDIPEGYSVSREKKERFSLILESASTNQTSMYLCASSLSTDNEQFFGPGTRLTVL.

The chain uses TRBV2 and TRBJ2-1; possible D gene TRBD2, 6 bases. This CDR3 spans 15 amino acids. V shed 3 bases and J shed 6 bases, with 15 bases lying between them. Germline V gives CDR1 SNHLY, CDR2 FYNNEI. The CDR3 DNA is TGTGCCAGCAGTGACGGACTAAGTCCATTCAATGAGCAGTTCTTC. Encoded protein: CASSDGLSPFNEQFF. Full variable domain (rest looked up from reference TRBV2 and TRBJ2-1): EPEVTQTPSHQVTQMGQEVILRCVPISNHLYFYWYRQILGQKVEFLVSFYNNEISEKSEIFDDQFSVERPDGSNFTLKIRSTKLEDSAMYFCASSDGLSPFNEQFFGPGTRLTVL.

The V gene is TRBV9, the J gene TRBJ2-1; 10 bases fit TRBD2. V lost 3 bases, J lost 4 bases, and 4 bases stayed unmatched. Germline CDR1 reads SGDLS; CDR2 reads YYNGEE. The CDR3 runs to 15 residues. The CDR3 loop is CASSGAAGGYNEQFF. The CDR3 DNA reads TGTGCCAGCAGCGGGGCAGCGGGAGGGTACAATGAGCAGTTCTTC.

The chain combines TRBV27 with TRBJ1-2; TRBD1 aligns across 8 bases. CDR1 is MNHEY and CDR2 is SMNVEV in the germline V gene (reference sequence). The V and J ends lost 5 bases and 4 bases, in that order; junction bases with no gene match: 6. CDR3 length: 14 residues. DNA for the CDR3: TGTGCCAGCAGTGGACGACAGGGGAGCTATGGCTACACCTTC. This gives the protein CASSGRQGSYGYTF.

This chain joins TRBV7-9 and TRBJ2-7; D is possibly TRBD1 or TRBD2 (5 bases each). This CDR3 region has 16 residues. V was cut by 3 bases and J by 2 bases, with 17 bases left in between. Germline V CDR1 and CDR2: SEHNR, FQNEAQ (reference sequence). The chain's CDR3 is CASSFSPGTGTYEQYF. The CDR3 bases are TGTGCCAGCAGCTTTTCCCCCGGGACGGGGACCTACGAGCAGTACTTC.

J is TRBJ2-1 and V is TRBV9, with 10 bases fitting TRBD2. V shed 1 base and J 2 bases; nucleotides not matched to a gene: 9. Germline V gene lookup returns CDR1 SGDLS and CDR2 YYNGEE. The CDR3 has 18 residues. The CDR3 loop is CASSVNVLAGKTYNEQFF. The CDR3 nucleotides are TGTGCCAGCAGCGTAAATGTACTAGCGGGAAAAACCTACAATGAGCAGTTCTTC.

This clone appeared a single time. The CDR3: CASSLENTDTQYF. For the CDR3, the DNA is TGTGCCAGCAGCTTAGAAAACACAGATACGCAGTATTTT. The chain recombines TRBV7-9 with TRBJ2-3; D is unclear. The CDR3 is 13 amino acids. Trimming shortened V by 1 base and J by 2 bases, and 4 bases separated the two germline ends. CDR1 is SEHNR, CDR2 FQNEAQ, per germline (reference sequence). The variable domain in full, with the rest retrieved from reference TRBV7-9 and TRBJ2-3, is DTGVSQNPRHKITKRGQNVTFRCDPISEHNRLYWYRQTLGQGPEFLTYFQNEAQLEKSRLLSDRFSAERPKGSFSTLEIQRTEQGDSAMYLCASSLENTDTQYFGPGTRLTVL.

This clone was counted once. V and J are TRBV5-1 and TRBJ2-1; no definite D call. Deletions cut 5 bases from V and 7 bases from J, with 10 bases between. This CDR3 is 12 amino acids long. Germline-derived CDR1 and CDR2 are SGHRS and YFSETQ. The CDR3 nucleotides are TGCGCCAGCAGGTTTGAAGGTAATGAGCAGTTCTTC. Residues: CASRFEGNEQFF.

The chain couples TRBV15 to TRBJ1-5; D is undetermined. The CDR3 contains 16 residues. Germline CDR1 is LNHNV and CDR2 is YYDKDF (reference sequence). Trimming shortened V by 4 bases and J by 0 bases, and 13 bases separated the two germline ends. For the CDR3, the DNA is TGTGCCACCAGCACCGAGACGGAAAATAGCAATCAGCCCCAGCATTTT. This encodes CATSTETENSNQPQHF.

The V call is TRBV14, the J call TRBJ1-2; perhaps TRBD1 as D (5 bases). CDR3 length: 14 amino acids. The ends were cut back, 0 bases at V and 4 bases at J, with 9 bases in the middle. CDR1 and CDR2 from the germline V gene are SGHDN and FVKESK. Here the CDR3 reads CASSQDGGVYGYTF. The CDR3 DNA reads TGTGCCAGCAGCCAAGATGGGGGTGTCTATGGCTACACCTTC.

This chain links TRBV7-2 with TRBJ1-2; a possible D gene is TRBD1 (6 bases). This CDR3 region has 12 residues. V was clipped by 9 bases and J by 8 bases, with 16 bases between them. Germline lookup yields CDR1 SGHTA and CDR2 FQGNSA. CDR3 sequence reads: CASFFTGSGYTF. CDR3 DNA sequence: TGTGCCAGTTTCTTCACAGGGTCGGGCTACACCTTC.

The rearrangement links TRBV27 to TRBJ2-1; D is possibly TRBD2 (6 bases). Germline V gene sequence: CDR1 MNHEY, CDR2 SMNVEV (reference sequence). Trimming cost V 6 bases and J 0 bases, with 9 bases left between them. The CDR3 is 14 amino acids. CDR3 sequence reads: CASRRDFSYNEQFF. The DNA for the CDR3 is TGTGCCAGCAGGAGGGACTTCTCCTACAATGAGCAGTTCTTC.

The chain couples TRBV4-1 to TRBJ2-3; possible D gene TRBD1, 5 bases. This CDR3 comprises 15 residues. The germline gives CDR1 MGHRA, CDR2 YSYEKL. Deletions cut 3 bases from V and 4 bases from J, with 14 bases between. The CDR3 sequence is CASSHQPKGADTQYF. DNA for the CDR3: TGCGCCAGCAGCCACCAGCCTAAAGGGGCAGATACGCAGTATTTT.

The chain couples TRBV29-1 to TRBJ2-1, with D possibly TRBD1 on 5 matching bases. There are 12 residues in the CDR3. Germline V gene data show CDR1 as SQVTM and CDR2 as ANQGSEA. The V end lost 5 bases, the J end lost 1 base, and 6 bases lay between the germline ends. This CDR3 is CSVQGSYNEQFF. CDR3 sequence (DNA): TGCAGCGTTCAGGGATCCTACAATGAGCAGTTCTTC.

This chain links TRBV2 with TRBJ2-7, with D maybe TRBD1 (5 bases). Germline-derived CDR1 and CDR2 are SNHLY and FYNNEI. Between the trimmed V and J ends, which lost 1 base and 0 bases, there was a span of 16 bases. The length of the CDR3 is 17 residues. The CDR3 DNA is TGTGCCAGCAGTGAAGAAATGGCAGGGCTTAGCTCCTACGAGCAGTACTTC. Encoded protein: CASSEEMAGLSSYEQYF.

The chain recombines TRBV6-1 with TRBJ2-7; a possible D gene is TRBD1 (6 bases). Germline loops: CDR1 MNHNS, CDR2 SASEGT. The V end was cut by 6 bases, the J end by 1 base, with 13 bases between. The CDR3 totals 14 residues. In nucleotides, the CDR3 is TGTGCCAGCAGCCTCAGGGGCTATTCCTACGAGCAGTACTTC. As protein: CASSLRGYSYEQYF.

This clone was found once. The chain uses TRBV7-9 and TRBJ2-4; D may match TRBD1 or TRBD2 (5 bases each). In germline, CDR1 is SEHNR, CDR2 FQNEAQ (reference sequence). The CDR3 consists of 16 residues. CDR3 in amino acids: CASETTDPGAKNIQYF. The CDR3 DNA sequence: TGTGCTTCCGAGACTACTGACCCAGGGGCCAAAAACATTCAGTACTTC.

This chain joins TRBV12-5 and TRBJ1-1; TRBD1 agrees at 10 bases. The V gene end was trimmed by 3 bases and the J gene end by 5 bases; junction bases not matched to a gene: 3. The CDR3 has 14 amino acids. Germline loops: CDR1 LGHNT, CDR2 FRNRAP. The CDR3 sequence is CASGFDRGRTEAFF. For the CDR3, the DNA is TGTGCTAGTGGTTTTGACAGGGGGCGTACTGAAGCTTTCTTT.

The CDR3 here is CASSQVWAGRRSDTQYF. As DNA, the CDR3 is TGTGCCAGCAGCCAAGTGTGGGCGGGACGAAGGTCAGATACGCAGTATTTT. The genes are TRBV14 and TRBJ2-3; D might be TRBD2 (6 bases). Between the trimmed V and J ends, which lost 1 base and 4 bases, there was a span of 18 bases. The CDR3 length is 17 residues. The V gene's germline CDR1 is SGHDN and CDR2 FVKESK.

J is TRBJ2-2 and V is TRBV27; D gene ambiguous. The CDR3 runs to 16 residues. Germline-derived CDR1 and CDR2 are MNHEY and SMNVEV (reference sequence). The V and J ends lost 2 bases and 5 bases respectively, with 15 bases between them. This CDR3 reads CASSLGGNTLTGELFF. The CDR3 coding sequence is TGTGCCAGCAGTTTAGGTGGGAACACGCTAACCGGGGAGCTGTTTTTT.

CDR3: CASSFSGNTYEQYF. In DNA, the CDR3 is TGTGCCAGCAGCTTTAGCGGGAATACCTACGAGCAGTACTTC. The chain joins TRBV7-9 to TRBJ2-7, with 8 bases that match TRBD2. Germline values: CDR1 SEHNR, CDR2 FQNEAQ (reference sequence). V was pared by 3 bases and J by 2 bases, with 3 bases of the junction left unmatched. The CDR3 contains 14 residues.